Detailed here is one T cell receptor beta chain. Its antigen is not identified. TCRdb re-called the 5' RACE reads through MiXCR, storing one row per CDR3 protein. This table has hundreds of thousands of distinct CDR3 sequences, 20% to 25% appearing once. This entry comes from a study of identical twins. Regarding the study as a whole: Within monozygotic twins, out-of-frame TCR alpha sharing was underestimated by the models. The degree of excess twin sharing was weaker in beta out-of-frame sequences.

The CDR3 has 16 amino acids. V shed 5 bases, J shed 0 bases, and the junction held 13 bases outside the gene matches. Germline V gene lookup returns CDR1 DFQATT and CDR2 SNEGSKA (reference sequence). Separately, the same data were catalogued under a study of T cells expressing NK-cell markers. That report adds: The eight sequenced donors comprised seven who were HCMV-seropositive and one who was seronegative.

The specimen was PBMCs. The receptor comes from a woman aged 18-30 years in good health. The gene calls are TRBV20-1 and TRBJ2-7; TRBD2 agrees at 7 bases. CDR3 in amino acids: CSARSRQTSSSYEQYF. The CDR3 DNA follows: TGCAGTGCTCGATCCCGTCAGACTAGCAGCTCCTACGAGCAGTACTTC.